The T cell receptor (beta chain) described here comes from a study of OX40 agonist ivuxolimab in advanced cancers. Across the study: The treatment was a fully human IgG2 OX40 agonist, ivuxolimab. Partial responses were observed in three patients, of whom one had hepatocellular carcinoma and two had cutaneous melanoma. Study-wide results and limits: Partial responders treated at 0.1-3.0 mg/kg exhibited clonal expansion among the lowest measured.

Concerning this clone itself: Its antigen remains unknown.

Profiled with immunoSEQ multiplex PCR; TCRdb holds only in-frame clones, not every one. The profile shows roughly 80,000 clones, 89% of them singletons. Sequencing was performed on CD4+ or CD8+ T cells sorted from blood, taken in a trial of the OX40 agonist ivuxolimab. The clonotype was recovered from an adult with an advanced solid tumor such as melanoma, head and neck, liver or kidney cancer.

CDR3 DNA sequence: TGCGCCAGCAGCCAAATCGGGGCAGGAGCGAAGAACACTGAAGCTTTCTTT. Translating gives CASSQIGAGAKNTEAFF. V usage is TRBV4-1 and J usage is TRBJ1-1, with a tentative D call TRBD1 (5 bases). CDR3 length equals 17 residues. The V gene's germline CDR1 is MGHRA and CDR2 YSYEKL. V gave up 2 bases and J gave up 1 base, with 17 bases separating them.